This T cell receptor (beta chain) emerged from a study of vaccination effects on CD4 cells after COVID-19. On roughly day 10 of culture, CD4+ T cells were separated out. Each participant received a vaccine that was either BNT162b2 or mRNA-1273, given as two doses. Comment on this clone: The antigen is undetermined.

Assay used: immunoSEQ multiplex PCR; TCRdb lists only in-frame clones, some missing. Of tens of thousands of clones in the sample, over 70% were seen once. The TCR sequence derives from a human donor who received a COVID-19 vaccine. This sample comprised CD4+ T cells from PBMCs cultured without peptide, obtained after COVID-19 vaccination.

The CDR3: CASSVAAGGATNEKLFF. Here the CDR3 DNA reads TGTGCCAGCAGCGTAGCGGCAGGGGGAGCAACTAATGAAAAACTGTTTTTT. The chain links TRBV9 to TRBJ1-4, with 7 bases aligning to TRBD1. The CDR3 is 17 amino acids. The V and J ends lost 0 bases and 0 bases, in that order; junction bases with no gene match: 5. Germline CDR1 and CDR2: SGDLS and YYNGEE. The full variable domain, rest sourced from reference TRBV9 and TRBJ1-4, is DSGVTQTPKHLITATGQRVTLRCSPRSGDLSVYWYQQSLDQGLQFLIQYYNGEERAKGNILERFSAQQFPDLHSELNLSSLELGDSALYFCASSVAAGGATNEKLFFGSGTQLSVL.